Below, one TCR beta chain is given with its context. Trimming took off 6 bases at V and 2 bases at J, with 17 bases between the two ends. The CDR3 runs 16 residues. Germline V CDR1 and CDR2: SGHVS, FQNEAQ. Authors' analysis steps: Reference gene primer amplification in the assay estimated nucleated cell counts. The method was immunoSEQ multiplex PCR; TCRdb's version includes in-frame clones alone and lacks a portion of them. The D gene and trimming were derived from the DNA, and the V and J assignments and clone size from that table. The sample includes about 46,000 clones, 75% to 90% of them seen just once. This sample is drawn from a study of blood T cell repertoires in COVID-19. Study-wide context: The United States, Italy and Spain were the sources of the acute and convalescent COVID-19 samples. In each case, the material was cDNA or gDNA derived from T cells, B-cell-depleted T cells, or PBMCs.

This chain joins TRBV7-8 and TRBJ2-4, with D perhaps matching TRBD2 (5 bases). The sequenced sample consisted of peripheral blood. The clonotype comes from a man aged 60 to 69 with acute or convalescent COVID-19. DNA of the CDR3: TGTGCCAGCAGTTTTGGCCGTCCCGGGACCAAAAACATTCAGTACTTC. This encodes CASSFGRPGTKNIQYF.